These 5 T cell receptor beta chains came from one sample sequenced in a study of blood T cells in healthy people across ages. With a J-beta primer mix and a sample-barcoded 5' primer, a second PCR ran about 7 to 11 cycles. TCRdb called the 5' RACE reads again in MiXCR, with one record for every CDR3 protein. The profile shows roughly 700,000 distinct CDR3 sequences, 45% to 50% of them singletons. The sample taken for sequencing was blood. The receptors come from an older woman in good health.

Only one count was recorded for this clonotype. At one end, the junction sequence differs from germline, possibly due to a read error. The V and J genes are TRBV20-1 and TRBJ2-7; D uncertain. Per germline, CDR1 DFQATT and CDR2 SNEGSKA (reference sequence). The CDR3 spans 14 residues. CDR3 nucleotide sequence: TGCAGTGCTGGAGATGCCAGTTCCTCCTACGAGCAGTACTTC. Translating gives CSAGDASSSYEQYF.

This clonotype was counted between two and nine times. The J gene is TRBJ2-3, the V gene TRBV7-2; 9 bases match TRBD2. After removal of 2 bases from V and 0 bases from J, the junction contained 6 bases not matched to a gene. The germline gives CDR1 SGHTA, CDR2 FQGNSA. CDR3 size: 17 residues. CDR3 nucleotide sequence: TGTGCCAGCAGCTTAAGGGCGGGGGGGACAAGCACAGATACGCAGTATTTT. Translated: CASSLRAGGTSTDTQYF.

This clonotype came up a few times. J is TRBJ2-1 and V is TRBV7-2; TRBD2 matches 12 bases. V lost 2 bases and J lost 4; bases outside the gene matches: 3. The V gene's germline CDR1 is SGHTA and CDR2 FQGNSA. This CDR3 is 16 amino acids long. In DNA, the CDR3 is TGTGCCAGCAGCTTACTAGCGGGAGGGCAATACAATGAGCAGTTCTTC. It yields the protein CASSLLAGGQYNEQFF.

In this sample, this clonotype turned up a few times. V and J are TRBV4-3 and TRBJ1-6, with 9 positions matching TRBD1. Germline V gene lookup returns CDR1 LGHNA and CDR2 YSLEER. The CDR3 loop spans 18 amino acids. V was clipped by 0 bases and J by 6 bases; unmatched bases: 9. CDR3 residues: CASSQDGFGQGTNSPLHF. The CDR3 coding sequence is TGCGCCAGCAGCCAAGACGGGTTCGGACAGGGGACTAATTCACCCCTCCACTTT.

The J gene is TRBJ2-6, the V gene TRBV14, with D possibly being TRBD1 or TRBD2 (6 bases each). CDR1 is SGHDN, CDR2 FVKESK, per germline. V was pared by 5 bases and J by 4 bases, with 12 bases between. This CDR3 is built from 15 residues. The CDR3 loop is CASSVQGGGANVLTF. CDR3 DNA: TGTGCCAGCAGCGTACAAGGGGGGGGGGCCAACGTCCTGACTTTC. The full variable domain, with the rest looked up from reference TRBV14 and TRBJ2-6, is EAGVTQFPSHSVIEKGQTVTLRCDPISGHDNLYWYRRVMGKEIKFLLHFVKESKQDESGMPNNRFLAERTGGTYSTLKVQPAELEDSGVYFCASSVQGGGANVLTFGAGSRLTVL.